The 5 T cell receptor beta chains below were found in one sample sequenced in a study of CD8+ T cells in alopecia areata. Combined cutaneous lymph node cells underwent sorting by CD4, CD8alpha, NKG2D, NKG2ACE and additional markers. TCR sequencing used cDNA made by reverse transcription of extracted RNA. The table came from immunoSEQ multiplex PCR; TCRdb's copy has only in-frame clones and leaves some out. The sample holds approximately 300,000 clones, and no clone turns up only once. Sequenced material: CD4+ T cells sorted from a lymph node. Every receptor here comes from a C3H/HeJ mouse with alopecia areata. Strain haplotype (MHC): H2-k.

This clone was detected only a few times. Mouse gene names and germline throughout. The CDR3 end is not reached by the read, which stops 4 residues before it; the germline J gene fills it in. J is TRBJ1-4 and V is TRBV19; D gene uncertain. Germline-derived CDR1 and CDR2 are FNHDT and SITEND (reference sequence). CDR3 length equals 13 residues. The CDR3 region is CASSPDWGERLFF. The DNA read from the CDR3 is TGTGCCAGCAGTCCCGACTGGGGCGAA. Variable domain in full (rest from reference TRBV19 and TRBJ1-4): GGIITQTPKFLIGQEGQKLTLKCQQNFNHDTMYWYRQDSGKGLRLIYYSITENDLQKGDLSEGYDASREKKSSFSLTVTSAQKNEMAVFLCASSPDWGERLFFGHGTKLSVL.

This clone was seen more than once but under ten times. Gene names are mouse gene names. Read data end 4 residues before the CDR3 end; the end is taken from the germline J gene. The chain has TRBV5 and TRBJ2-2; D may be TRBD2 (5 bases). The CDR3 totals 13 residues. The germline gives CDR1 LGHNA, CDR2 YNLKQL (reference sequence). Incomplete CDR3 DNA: TGTGCCAGCAGCCAAGACTGGGTCGGG. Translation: CASSQDWVG. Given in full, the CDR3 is CASSQDWVGQLYF.

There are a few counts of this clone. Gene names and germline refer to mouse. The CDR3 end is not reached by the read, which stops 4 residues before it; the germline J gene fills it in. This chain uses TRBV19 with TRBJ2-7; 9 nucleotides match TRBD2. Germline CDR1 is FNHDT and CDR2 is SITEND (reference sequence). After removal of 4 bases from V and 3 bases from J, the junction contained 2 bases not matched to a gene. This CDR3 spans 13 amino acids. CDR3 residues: CASSLGGYYEQYF. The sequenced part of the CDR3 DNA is TGTGCCAGCAGTCTGGGGGGGTACTAT.

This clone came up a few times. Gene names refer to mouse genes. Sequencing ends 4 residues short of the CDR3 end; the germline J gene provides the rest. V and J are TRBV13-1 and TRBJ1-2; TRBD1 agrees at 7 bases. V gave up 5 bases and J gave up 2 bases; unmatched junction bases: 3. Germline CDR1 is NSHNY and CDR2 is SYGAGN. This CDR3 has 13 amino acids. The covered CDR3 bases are TGTGCCAGCAGGGCGACAGGGAACTCC. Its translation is CASRATGNS. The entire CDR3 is CASRATGNSDYTF.

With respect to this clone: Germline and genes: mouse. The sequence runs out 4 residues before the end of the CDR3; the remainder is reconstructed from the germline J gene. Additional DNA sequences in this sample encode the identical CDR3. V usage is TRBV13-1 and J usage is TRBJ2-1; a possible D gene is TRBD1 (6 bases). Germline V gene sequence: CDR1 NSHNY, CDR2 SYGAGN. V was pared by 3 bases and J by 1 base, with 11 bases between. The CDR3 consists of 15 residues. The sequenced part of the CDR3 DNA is TGTGCCAGCAGTGTTCCGGGACAAAACTATGCT. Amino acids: CASSVPGQNYA. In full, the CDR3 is CASSVPGQNYAEQFF.